The sample holds a few counts of the clone carrying this T cell receptor (beta chain). The antigen is undetermined. This entry is derived from a study of STAT5B mutations in CD4+ large granular lymphocyte leukemia. Study-level points and caveats: No patients shared main leukemic clonotypes, though less than 30% appeared at low frequency elsewhere. 8/27 top patient clones versus 2/35 control clones were TRBV06-family.

How the authors handled the data: A productive frequency of 2.59 x 10-5 was the lowest detectable. Libraries were prepared by immunoSEQ multiplex PCR; TCRdb keeps only in-frame clonotypes and omits some of them. V and J calls plus clone size are reproduced from that table; the DNA served to infer D and trimming. The data contain some 34,000 clones, around 74% of them singletons. V lost 8 bases, J lost 1 base, and 5 bases stayed unmatched. Germline CDR1 is KGHSH and CDR2 is LQKENI. This CDR3 spans 15 amino acids. Buffy coats from healthy blood donors served as controls. The chain links TRBV18 to TRBJ2-7, with 13 bases aligning to TRBD2. This receptor was taken from a human donor in good health. Sample: CD4+ T cells from blood buffy coats. In DNA form, the CDR3 reads TGTGCCAGCACGGAGGGACTAGCGGGGTCCTACGAGCAGTACTTC. It translates to CASTEGLAGSYEQYF.